Following are 6 T cell receptor beta chains from one sample sequenced in a study of vaccination effects on CD4 cells after COVID-19. Antigens of these TCRs are unknown. Ahead of sequencing, the ViraFEST assay grew antigen-specific CD4+ T cells using viral peptide pools. The authors isolated CD4+ T cells after 10 days of culture. None of these healthy vaccinees had been infected with SARS-CoV-2 before vaccination. Some clones are missing from TCRdb's copy, which holds only in-frame ones; the method was immunoSEQ multiplex PCR. The profile shows over 25,000 clones, more than 65% of them singletons. The sequenced sample was CD4+ T cells from PBMCs cultured with HCoV-NL63 spike peptides, obtained before COVID-19 vaccination. The source of these receptors is a human donor who received a COVID-19 vaccine.

J is TRBJ2-3 and V is TRBV19; either TRBD1 or TRBD2 may supply D (7 bases each). This CDR3 is 15 amino acids long. The ends were cut back, 3 bases at V and 7 bases at J, with 17 bases in the middle. The germline gives CDR1 LNHDA, CDR2 SQIVND (reference sequence). In DNA form, the CDR3 reads TGTGCCAGTAGTATCGCAGGGGGGGGGCGAAATACGCAGTATTTT. Its translation: CASSIAGGGRNTQYF.

This clone was recorded once. This chain uses TRBV27 with TRBJ1-4; 9 bases are shared with TRBD1. V shed 6 bases and J 0 bases; nucleotides not matched to a gene: 11. Germline V CDR1 and CDR2: MNHEY, SMNVEV (reference sequence). The CDR3 length is 18 residues. CDR3 loop: CASRGTGSERATNEKLFF. In DNA, the CDR3 is TGTGCCAGCAGGGGGACAGGGTCAGAAAGGGCAACTAATGAAAAACTGTTTTTT. Supplemented by reference TRBV27 and TRBJ1-4, the full variable domain reads EAQVTQNPRYLITVTGKKLTVTCSQNMNHEYMSWYRQDPGLGLRQIYYSMNVEVTDKGDVPEGYKVSRKEKRNFPLILESPSPNQTSLYFCASRGTGSERATNEKLFFGSGTQLSVL.

This chain connects TRBV7-3 to TRBJ2-1; 10 nucleotides line up with TRBD1. Trimming took 5 bases from V and 4 from J; bases not matched to a gene: 5. This CDR3 is 15 amino acids long. Looked up from germline, CDR1 is SGHTA and CDR2 is FQGTGA. CDR3 sequence: CASSPDRGEYNEQFF. For the CDR3, the DNA is TGTGCCAGCAGCCCGGACAGGGGGGAATACAATGAGCAGTTCTTC. The variable domain in full, with the rest retrieved from reference TRBV7-3 and TRBJ2-1, is GAGVSQTPSNKVTEKGKYVELRCDPISGHTALYWYRQSLGQGPEFLIYFQGTGAADDSGLPNDRFFAVRPEGSVSTLKIQRTERGDSAVYLCASSPDRGEYNEQFFGPGTRLTVL.

The chain joins TRBV30 to TRBJ2-1; TRBD2 might be the D (6 bases). V gave up 5 bases and J gave up 8 bases, with 16 bases separating them. CDR1 GTSNPN and CDR2 SVGIG come from the germline V gene (reference sequence). This CDR3 is built from 13 residues. CDR3 protein: CAWGGFYGHEQFF. The CDR3 DNA is TGTGCCTGGGGGGGGTTCTACGGGCATGAGCAGTTCTTC. The full variable domain, rest sourced from reference TRBV30 and TRBJ2-1, is SQTIHQWPATLVQPVGSPLSLECTVEGTSNPNLYWYRQAAGRGLQLLFYSVGIGQISSEVPQNLSASRPQDRQFILSSKKLLLSDSGFYLCAWGGFYGHEQFFGPGTRLTVL.

The chain carries TRBV6-5 and TRBJ1-4, with 7 bases that match TRBD1. In germline, CDR1 is MNHEY, CDR2 SVGAGI. With 10 bases clipped from V and 10 bases from J, the junction kept 15 bases outside the gene matches. CDR3 length: 14 amino acids. The CDR3 DNA is TGTGCCACCTCCCTAGGGACAGAGGAGGGAAAACTGTTTTTT. It specifies CATSLGTEEGKLFF.

The gene calls are TRBV10-3 and TRBJ1-2; D is unresolved. Trimming left V 3 bases short and J 2 bases short, with 7 bases between. The CDR3 totals 13 residues. CDR1 and CDR2 (germline): ENHRY, SYGVKD. CDR3 residues: CAISEEGNYGYTF. The CDR3 DNA reads as TGTGCCATCAGTGAAGAGGGAAACTATGGCTACACCTTC.